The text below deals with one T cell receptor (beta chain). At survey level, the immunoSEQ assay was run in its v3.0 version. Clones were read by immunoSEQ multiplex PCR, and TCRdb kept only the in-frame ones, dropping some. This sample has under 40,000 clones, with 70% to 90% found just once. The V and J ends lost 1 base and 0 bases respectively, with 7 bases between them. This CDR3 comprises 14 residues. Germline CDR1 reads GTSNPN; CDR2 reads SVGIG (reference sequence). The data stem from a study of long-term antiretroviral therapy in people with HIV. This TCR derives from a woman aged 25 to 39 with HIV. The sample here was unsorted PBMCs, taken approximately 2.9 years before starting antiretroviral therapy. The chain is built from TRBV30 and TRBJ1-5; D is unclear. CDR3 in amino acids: CAWSGADSNQPQHF. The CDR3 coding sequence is TGTGCCTGGAGTGGAGCAGATAGCAATCAGCCCCAGCATTTT.